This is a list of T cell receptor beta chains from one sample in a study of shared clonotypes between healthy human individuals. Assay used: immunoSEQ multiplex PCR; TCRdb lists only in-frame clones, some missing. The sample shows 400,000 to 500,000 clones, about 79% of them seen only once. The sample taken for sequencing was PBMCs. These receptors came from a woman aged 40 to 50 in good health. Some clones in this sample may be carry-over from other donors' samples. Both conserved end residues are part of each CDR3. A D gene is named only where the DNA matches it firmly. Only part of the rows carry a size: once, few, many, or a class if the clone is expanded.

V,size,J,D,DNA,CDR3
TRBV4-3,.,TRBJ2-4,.,TGCGCCAGCAGCCAGGAAGGCGGGACCCTAGCCAAAAACATTCAGTACTTC,CASSQEGGTLAKNIQYF
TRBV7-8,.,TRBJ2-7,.,TGTGCCAGCAGCCCGCCTGAGGTGGGGCAGTACTTC,CASSPPEVGQYF
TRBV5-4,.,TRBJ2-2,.,TGTGCCAGCAGCTTGGACAGCCGTACGACCGGGGAGCTGTTTTTT,CASSLDSRTTGELFF
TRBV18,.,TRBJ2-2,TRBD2,TGTGCCAGCTCACCAGGGACTAGCGGGAGCTTCAAGAAGACCGGGGAGCTGTTTTTT,CASSPGTSGSFKKTGELFF
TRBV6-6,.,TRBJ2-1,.,TGTGCCAGCTCTGAATCCTACAATGAGCAGTTCTTC,CASSESYNEQFF
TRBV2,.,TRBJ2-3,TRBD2,TGTGCCAACCGACTAGCGGGAGTGGATACGCAGTATTTT,CANRLAGVDTQYF
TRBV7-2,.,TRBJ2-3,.,TGTGCCAGCAGCTTAATCTTCGGGGATACGCAGTATTTT,CASSLIFGDTQYF
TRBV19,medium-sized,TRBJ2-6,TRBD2,TGTGCCAGTAGTAGTAGCGGGGGTTCTGGGGCCAACGTCCTGACTTTC,CASSSSGGSGANVLTF
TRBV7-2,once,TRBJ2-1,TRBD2,TGTGCCAGCAGCAAGGGACTAGCGGGAGGTTATGAGCAGTTCTTC,CASSKGLAGGYEQFF
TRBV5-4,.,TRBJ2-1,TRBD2,TGTGCCAGCAGCTTGGGTAGCGGGACCACCAATGAGCAGTTCTTC,CASSLGSGTTNEQFF
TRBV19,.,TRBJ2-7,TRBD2,TGTGCCAGTACCCCACGGCCCCTAGCGGGAGGGCCAGAATCCTACGAGCAGTACTTC,CASTPRPLAGGPESYEQYF
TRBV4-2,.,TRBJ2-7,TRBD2,TGTGCCAGCAGCCAAGAAGCGGGAACTCGGCGCGAGCAGTACTTC,CASSQEAGTRREQYF
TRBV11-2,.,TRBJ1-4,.,TGTGCCAGCAGCCTAACAGCAACTAATGAAAAACTGTTTTTT,CASSLTATNEKLFF
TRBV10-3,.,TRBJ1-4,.,TGTGCCATCAGTGCGGGGAGGGATGAAAAACTGTTTTTT,CAISAGRDEKLFF
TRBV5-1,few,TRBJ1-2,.,TGCGCCAGCAGCACGGACGGAGCTAACTATGGCTACACCTTC,CASSTDGANYGYTF
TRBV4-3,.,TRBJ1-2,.,TGCGCCAGCAGCCAAGTTCTCAGGGTTAACTATGGCTACACCTTC,CASSQVLRVNYGYTF
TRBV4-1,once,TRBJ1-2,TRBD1,TGCGCCAGCAGCCCGGGGACAGGGGATAACTATGGCTACACCTTC,CASSPGTGDNYGYTF
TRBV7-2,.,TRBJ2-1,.,TGTGCCAGCGGTCGGGATAGTTACAATGAGCAGTTCTTC,CASGRDSYNEQFF
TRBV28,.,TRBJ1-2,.,TGTGCCAGCAGTTTATCCCCGGGCATCTATGGCTACACCTTC,CASSLSPGIYGYTF
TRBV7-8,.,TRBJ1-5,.,TGTGCCAGCAGCTTAGAACAGCGCCGGAATAGCAATCAGCCCCAGCATTTT,CASSLEQRRNSNQPQHF
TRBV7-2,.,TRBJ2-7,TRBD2,TGTGCCAGCAGCGCTGGACTAGCGGGAGCCGAGCAGTACTTC,CASSAGLAGAEQYF
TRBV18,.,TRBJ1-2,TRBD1,TGTGCCAGCTCACCACTCCCCCGGGACAGGGGGCAGATAGGCTACACCTTC,CASSPLPRDRGQIGYTF
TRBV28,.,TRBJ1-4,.,TGTGCCAGCAGTTCCCTGGGGGCAACTAATGAAAAACTGTTTTTT,CASSSLGATNEKLFF
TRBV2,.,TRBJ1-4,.,TGTGCCAGCAGTGTGGGCTACTCAAGGAGTGAAAAACTGTTTTTT,CASSVGYSRSEKLFF
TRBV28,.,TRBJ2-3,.,TGTGCCAGCAGTCCACCGGGGCCGCGCACAGATACGCAGTATTTT,CASSPPGPRTDTQYF
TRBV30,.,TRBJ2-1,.,TGTGCCTGGAGTGTACTGAGGACCAAGGGGAATGAGCAGTTCTTC,CAWSVLRTKGNEQFF
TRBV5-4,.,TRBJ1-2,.,TGTGCCAGCAGTCGGGCCCTGCAAGATGGCTACACCTTC,CASSRALQDGYTF
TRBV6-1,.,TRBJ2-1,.,TGTGCCAGCAGTGGACGGAAAGCCTACAATGAGCAGTTCTTC,CASSGRKAYNEQFF
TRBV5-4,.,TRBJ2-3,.,TGTGCCAGCAGCTCGGTCATCACAGATACGCAGTATTTT,CASSSVITDTQYF
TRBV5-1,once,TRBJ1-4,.,TGCGCCAGCGCTCAGGACAGTAATGAAAAACTGTTTTTT,CASAQDSNEKLFF
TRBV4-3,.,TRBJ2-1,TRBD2,TGCGCCAGCAGCCAAGACTACCTAGCGGAAAAGAACAATGAGCAGTTCTTC,CASSQDYLAEKNNEQFF
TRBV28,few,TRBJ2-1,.,TGTGCCAGCAGCCGCGGGACGGAGTTTCATGAGCAGTTCTTC,CASSRGTEFHEQFF
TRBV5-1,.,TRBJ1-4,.,TGCGCCAGCAGCTTGAGGGAGAATGAAAAACTGTTTTTT,CASSLRENEKLFF
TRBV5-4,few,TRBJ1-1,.,TGTGCCAGCAGCTTGTCGGGGGGTTACACTGAAGCTTTCTTT,CASSLSGGYTEAFF
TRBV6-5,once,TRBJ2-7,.,TGTGCCAGCAGTTACCTCCCTAGCAGTACGTACGAGCAGTACTTC,CASSYLPSSTYEQYF
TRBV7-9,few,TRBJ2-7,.,TGTGCCAGCAGCTCGTTACGCGAGCGCGAGCAGTACTTC,CASSSLREREQYF
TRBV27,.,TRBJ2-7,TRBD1,TGTGCCAGCAGGAGACGGACAGGGGTGTCAGACGAGCAGTACTTC,CASRRRTGVSDEQYF
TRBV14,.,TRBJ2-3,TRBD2,TGTGCCAGCAGCCAAGTAGCGGGAGTAACAGATACGCAGTATTTT,CASSQVAGVTDTQYF
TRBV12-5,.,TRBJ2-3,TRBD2,TGTGCTAGCCAGACTAGCGGGAACACAGATACGCAGTATTTT,CASQTSGNTDTQYF
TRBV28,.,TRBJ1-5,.,TGTGCCAGCAGTCGCCTGGACAGTCAGCCCCAGCATTTT,CASSRLDSQPQHF
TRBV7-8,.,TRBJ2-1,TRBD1,TGTGCCAGCAGCTTAAGGACAGGGTTGAATGAGCAGTTCTTC,CASSLRTGLNEQFF
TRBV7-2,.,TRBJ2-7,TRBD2,TGTGCCAGCAGCTTAGCGCGTACTAGCGCCCGGTACGAGCAGTACTTC,CASSLARTSARYEQYF
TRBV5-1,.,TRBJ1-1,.,TGCGCCAGCAGCCCGCTCCGTGAGAATCCTGAAGCTTTCTTT,CASSPLRENPEAFF
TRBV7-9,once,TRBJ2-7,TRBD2,TGTGCCAGCAGCGCCCGGCTTATAGCGGGTCAATACCGATCCTACGAGCAGTACTTC,CASSARLIAGQYRSYEQYF
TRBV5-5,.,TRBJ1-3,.,TGTGCCAGCAGCTTGGGGGCAGGGAGAGGAAACACCATATATTTT,CASSLGAGRGNTIYF
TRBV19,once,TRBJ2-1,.,TGTGCCAGTAGTACTTGGGGTGAGCAGTTCTTC,CASSTWGEQFF
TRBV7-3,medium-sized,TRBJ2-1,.,TGTGCCAGCAGCTTAGCTAGCGACAATGAGCAGTTCTTC,CASSLASDNEQFF
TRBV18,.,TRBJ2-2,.,TGTGCCAGCTCACCTTATAGTAATACGAACACCGGGGAGCTGTTTTTT,CASSPYSNTNTGELFF
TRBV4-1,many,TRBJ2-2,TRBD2,TGCGCCAGCAGCCCTGGGAGGGCCGGGCGGACCGGGGAGCTGTTTTTT,CASSPGRAGRTGELFF
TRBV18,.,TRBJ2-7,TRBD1,TGTGCCAGCTCAAAAATGACAGGGGTGTATTCCTACGAGCAGTACTTC,CASSKMTGVYSYEQYF
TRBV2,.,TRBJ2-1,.,TGTGCCAGCCGGGGGCAGGCCTACAATGAGCAGTTCTTC,CASRGQAYNEQFF
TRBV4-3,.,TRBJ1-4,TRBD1,TGCGCCAGCAGCCAAGATACAGGGGTGGGAAAACTGTTTTTT,CASSQDTGVGKLFF
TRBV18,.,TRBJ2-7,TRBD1,TGTGCCAGCTCACCCACGACAGGGACCGAGCAGTACTTC,CASSPTTGTEQYF
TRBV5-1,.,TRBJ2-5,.,TGCGCCAGCAGCTGGGGGGCCCATCAGTACCAAGAGACCCAGTACTTC,CASSWGAHQYQETQYF
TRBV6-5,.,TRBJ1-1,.,TGTGCCAGCAGTTCCCCCCCTGAAGCTTTCTTT,CASSSPPEAFF
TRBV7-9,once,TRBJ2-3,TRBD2,TGTGCCAGCAGCTTGGGGGGGAACACAGATACGCAGTATTTT,CASSLGGNTDTQYF